This TCR beta chain was profiled in a study of early T cells in non-severe SARS-CoV-2 infection. Turning to the study itself: From unsorted whole blood, bulk RNA was sequenced, and the chains remained unpaired.

In germline, CDR1 is MDHEN, CDR2 SYDVKM. The CDR3 spans 15 residues. V trimming: 6 bases; J trimming: 4 bases; junction bases outside the gene matches: 5. Individually, cDNA molecules had unique molecular identifiers attached to them. TCRdb itself ran the 5' RACE reads through MiXCR, one entry per CDR3 protein. In the table there are 25,000 to 35,000 distinct CDR3 sequences, around 5.4% of which are singletons. Study-wide points: Anti-spike CD8 responses were favored by VDJdb matching, which missed private and CD4 specificities.

With respect to this clonotype: Its antigen remains unidentified.

The source of this sequence is an adult who was a healthcare worker with PCR-confirmed SARS-CoV-2 infection or an uninfected control (not recorded which). The source material was whole blood. The rearrangement joins TRBV28 to TRBJ2-2; 10 bases are a match to TRBD2. DNA for the CDR3: TGTGCCAGCAGCCCAAGCGGGAGGGTCACCGGGGAGCTGTTTTTT. Translated: CASSPSGRVTGELFF.